This entry lists 27 T cell receptor beta chains sequenced from one sample in a study of T-cell reconstitution after alpha-beta-depleted transplantation in children. The library targeted TCRbeta and was prepared with unique molecular identifiers. TCRdb redid the calling of the PCR reads with MiXCR, one entry per CDR3 protein. The sample includes about 230,000 distinct CDR3 sequences, 9.7% of them seen just once. Sequenced material: PBMCs from the stem cell graft donor, taken from the stem cell graft. These receptors came from a human donor who donated a stem cell graft to a child with SCID.

This clonotype was seen ten or more times. The chain combines TRBV20-1 with TRBJ2-3, with TRBD2 identical over 9 bases. CDR1 DFQATT and CDR2 SNEGSKA come from the germline V gene (reference sequence). The CDR3 is 17 residues long. V dropped 0 bases and J dropped 1; count of bases not matched to a gene: 8. For the CDR3, the DNA is TGCAGTGCTAGAGATGGAGGGCGGGGGGGCGGCACAGATACGCAGTATTTT. Amino acid sequence: CSARDGGRGGGTDTQYF.

This clonotype has a count of ten or more. The chain joins TRBV7-6 to TRBJ1-5, with D uncertain. Germline CDR1 is SGHVS and CDR2 is FNYEAQ. This CDR3 is 21 amino acids long. The V gene lost 4 bases and the J gene lost 0 bases, with 28 bases spanning the gap. Written as DNA, the CDR3 is TGTGCCAGCAGCTCGCCTTATCGGACTACACTAGGGCCCAATAGCAATCAGCCCCAGCATTTT. Protein product: CASSSPYRTTLGPNSNQPQHF. Full variable domain (rest looked up from reference TRBV7-6 and TRBJ1-5): GAGVSQSPRYKVTKRGQDVALRCDPISGHVSLYWYRQALGQGPEFLTYFNYEAQQDKSGLPNDRFSAERPEGSISTLTIQRTEQRDSAMYRCASSSPYRTTLGPNSNQPQHFGDGTRLSIL.

This chain connects TRBV5-5 to TRBJ1-5, with a possible D match to TRBD1 (5 bases). The CDR3 spans 15 residues. V was shortened by 1 base and J by 6 bases, with 14 bases between the two germline ends. Germline V gene lookup returns CDR1 SGHKS and CDR2 YYEKEE (reference sequence). CDR3 DNA sequence: TGTGCCAGCAGCTTGATTTGGCAGGGTATTCAGCCCCAGCATTTT. Translating it yields CASSLIWQGIQPQHF.

Concerning this clonotype itself: At one of its ends the junction is not consistent with the germline gene, which may arise from a read error. The gene calls are TRBV7-7 and TRBJ2-7, with TRBD1 matching 12 bases. The CDR3 runs 15 residues. Germline V gives CDR1 SSHAT, CDR2 FNYEAQ (reference sequence). This chain's CDR3 is CASSPGTGGSHEQYF. CDR3 bases: TGTGCCAGCAGCCCCGGGACAGGGGGCTCCCACGAGCAGTACTTC.

This clonotype was seen a handful of times. The CDR3 region has the DNA TGTGCCAGCAGTTCGATCGACAGGGGCGAGCAGTACTTC. This translates into CASSSIDRGEQYF. The V and J genes are TRBV7-3 and TRBJ2-7, with 8 bases matching TRBD1. Germline V gives CDR1 SGHTA, CDR2 FQGTGA. The CDR3 has 13 residues. J was trimmed by 6 bases and V by 6 bases; bases with no gene match: 7.

There are many counts of this clonotype. The chain couples TRBV21-1 to TRBJ2-3; the table's TRBD2 call for D was not verified on the DNA. TRBV21-1 is listed as a pseudogene. The CDR3 runs to 17 residues. CDR3: CASSKEGAGGRTDTQYF. The CDR3 nucleotides read TGTGCCAGCAGCAAAGAGGGAGCGGGGGGACGCACAGATACGCAGTATTTT.

The rearrangement uses TRBV5-4 and TRBJ2-1; tentatively, D is TRBD1 (5 bases). The CDR3 runs 13 residues. Germline assignment: CDR1 SGHNT and CDR2 YYREEE (reference sequence). V shed 3 bases and J shed 10 bases, with 14 bases lying between them. In DNA, the CDR3 is TGTGCCAGCAGCTCCAACTTGGGGCCCGAGCAGTTCTTC. Its translation: CASSSNLGPEQFF.

This clonotype was found many times. CDR3 sequence: CASSFTGIGGELFF. DNA of the CDR3: TGTGCCAGCAGTTTTACAGGGATAGGCGGGGAGCTGTTTTTT. The V gene is TRBV12-3 or TRBV12-4, the J gene TRBJ2-2; tentative D call: TRBD1 (6 bases). CDR3 length: 14 residues. The V gene lost 3 bases and the J gene lost 7 bases, with 12 bases spanning the gap.

This clonotype was seen ten or more times. This chain links TRBV20-1 with TRBJ2-6; D is undetermined. V was trimmed by 3 bases and J by 2 bases, leaving 5 bases between them. This CDR3 comprises 13 residues. Per germline, CDR1 DFQATT and CDR2 SNEGSKA (reference sequence). Here the CDR3 reads CSARQPGANVLTF. The CDR3 DNA follows: TGCAGTGCTAGGCAACCTGGGGCCAACGTCCTGACTTTC.

This clonotype was recorded at least ten times. The chain uses TRBV20-1 and TRBJ2-1, with 9 positions matching TRBD2. V dropped 6 bases and J dropped 4; count of bases not matched to a gene: 10. The V gene's germline CDR1 is DFQATT and CDR2 SNEGSKA (reference sequence). The CDR3 consists of 15 residues. The CDR3 protein is CSALTWRGGYNEQFF. CDR3 bases: TGCAGTGCCCTTACTTGGCGGGGGGGTTACAATGAGCAGTTCTTC.

This clonotype was seen at least ten times. V and J are TRBV19 and TRBJ2-3, with a weak D call TRBD1 (6 bases). Germline lookup yields CDR1 LNHDA and CDR2 SQIVND (reference sequence). There are 14 residues in the CDR3. V gave up 8 bases and J gave up 6 bases, with 18 bases separating them. DNA of the CDR3: TGTGCCAGTGGCTATGAGGGGGTCGGGGATACGCAGTATTTT. Translation gives CASGYEGVGDTQYF.

This clonotype was found a few times. This chain uses TRBV7-9 with TRBJ2-1, with 7 nucleotides matching TRBD1. The CDR3 is 15 amino acids. Unmatched junction bases numbered 15, after V lost 8 bases and J lost 8 bases. Germline V CDR1 and CDR2: SEHNR, FQNEAQ (reference sequence). The CDR3 here is CASWVGPRGSYEQFF. The CDR3 region has the DNA TGTGCCAGCTGGGTGGGGCCCAGGGGGTCATATGAGCAGTTCTTC.

This clonotype was observed at least ten times. The rearrangement joins TRBV10-3 to TRBJ1-3, with 7 bases fitting TRBD1. Trimming at V came to 3 bases and at J to 2 bases, leaving 7 bases not matched to a gene. The germline V gene encodes CDR1 ENHRY and CDR2 SYGVKD. CDR3 length: 16 amino acids. In DNA form, the CDR3 reads TGTGCCATCAGTGACCACGCAGGGGGACCTGGAAACACCATATATTTT. Encoded protein: CAISDHAGGPGNTIYF.

This clonotype was seen many times. The chain has TRBV6-5 and TRBJ1-3; D unclear. Between the trimmed V and J ends, which lost 0 bases and 0 bases, there was a span of 6 bases. CDR1 MNHEY and CDR2 SVGAGI come from the germline V gene. CDR3 length equals 15 residues. DNA for the CDR3: TGTGCCAGCAGTTACTCCAGGTTCTCTGGAAACACCATATATTTT. Translated: CASSYSRFSGNTIYF.

The chain uses TRBV9 and TRBJ1-2; D gene uncertain. There are 14 residues in the CDR3. V gave up 3 bases and J gave up 6 bases, with 15 bases separating them. Looked up from germline, CDR1 is SGDLS and CDR2 is YYNGEE. CDR3 nucleotides: TGTGCCAGCAGCGCTCCTCCCTTGACCAATGGCTACACCTTC. Protein sequence: CASSAPPLTNGYTF.

This clonotype appeared a few times. The J gene is TRBJ2-3, the V gene TRBV20-1; D gene ambiguous. The ends were cut back, 5 bases at V and 4 bases at J, with 10 bases in the middle. CDR3 size: 12 residues. Germline V gene data show CDR1 as DFQATT and CDR2 as SNEGSKA (reference sequence). Here the CDR3 reads CSAPETPDTQYF. The CDR3 coding sequence is TGCAGTGCTCCGGAGACTCCAGATACGCAGTATTTT.

This clonotype has ten or more counts. The CDR3 DNA follows: TGCGCCAGCAGCTTGGAGTCCCAAGAGACCCAGTACTTC. Translating gives CASSLESQETQYF. The genes are TRBV5-1 and TRBJ2-5; D not certain. This CDR3 has 13 residues. In germline, CDR1 is SGHRS, CDR2 YFSETQ. V lost 0 bases and J lost 1, with 4 bases in between.

This clonotype was seen at least ten times. The chain recombines TRBV15 with TRBJ1-1, with 10 bases aligning to TRBD1. The V gene end was trimmed by 3 bases and the J gene end by 3 bases; junction bases not matched to a gene: 1. CDR1 LNHNV and CDR2 YYDKDF come from the germline V gene (reference sequence). The CDR3 is made up of 14 amino acids. CDR3 in amino acids: CATSSGQGDTEAFF. The DNA of the CDR3 is TGTGCCACCAGCAGCGGACAGGGGGACACTGAAGCTTTCTTT. The full variable domain, its missing parts supplied by reference TRBV15 and TRBJ1-1, is DAMVIQNPRYQVTQFGKPVTLSCSQTLNHNVMYWYQQKSSQAPKLLFHYYDKDFNNEADTPDNFQSRRPNTSFCFLDIRSPGLGDTAMYLCATSSGQGDTEAFFGQGTRLTVV.

This clonotype was counted at least ten times. This chain connects TRBV6-5 to TRBJ1-1; tentatively, D is TRBD1 (5 bases). The CDR3 length is 15 residues. The V gene lost 2 bases and the J gene lost 0 bases, with 10 bases spanning the gap. The V gene's germline CDR1 is MNHEY and CDR2 SVGAGI. CDR3 coding DNA: TGTGCCAGCAGTTACCCGACAGTGATGAACACTGAAGCTTTCTTT. Encoded protein: CASSYPTVMNTEAFF.

This clonotype was recorded at least ten times. J is TRBJ1-1 and V is TRBV5-1; perhaps TRBD1 as D (6 bases). Between the trimmed V and J ends, which lost 4 bases and 1 base, there was a span of 8 bases. The CDR3 is 13 residues long. Per germline, CDR1 SGHRS and CDR2 YFSETQ. The CDR3 region has the DNA TGCGCCAGCAGCACAGGGACGAACACTGAAGCTTTCTTT. Translating gives CASSTGTNTEAFF.

In its sample, this clonotype was seen many times. V usage is TRBV6-1 and J usage is TRBJ1-3, with D possibly matching TRBD1 (5 bases). The CDR3 is 15 residues long. The V gene lost 6 bases and the J gene lost 6 bases, with 18 bases spanning the gap. The V gene's germline CDR1 is MNHNS and CDR2 SASEGT. The CDR3 sequence: CASSDDGTAKNTIYF. CDR3 nucleotide sequence: TGTGCCAGCAGCGACGACGGGACGGCCAAAAACACCATATATTTT.

This clonotype was counted ten times or more. The chain joins TRBV20-1 to TRBJ2-4; 7 bases line up with TRBD2. The CDR3 consists of 13 residues. Germline V gene data show CDR1 as DFQATT and CDR2 as SNEGSKA (reference sequence). V lost 6 bases, J lost 0 bases, and 2 bases stayed unmatched. This CDR3 is CSAAGVAKNIQYF. DNA of the CDR3: TGCAGTGCGGCGGGGGTAGCCAAAAACATTCAGTACTTC.

This clonotype was seen repeatedly, ten times or more. The chain recombines TRBV7-2 with TRBJ1-1, with D perhaps TRBD1 (5 bases). This CDR3 is 14 amino acids long. V shed 2 bases and J shed 5 bases, with 12 bases lying between them. Germline values: CDR1 SGHTA, CDR2 FQGNSA. The CDR3 is CASSLSPGRTEAFF. The CDR3 bases are TGTGCCAGCAGCTTATCCCCGGGGCGGACTGAAGCTTTCTTT. The complete variable domain, with remaining parts taken from reference TRBV7-2 and TRBJ1-1, reads GAGVSQSPSNKVTEKGKDVELRCDPISGHTALYWYRQSLGQGLEFLIYFQGNSAPDKSGLPSDRFSAERTGGSVSTLTIQRTQQEDSAVYLCASSLSPGRTEAFFGQGTRLTVV.

The CDR3: CASSLAVRANTGELFF. The CDR3 DNA reads TGCGCCAGCAGTCTGGCGGTCAGAGCGAACACCGGGGAGCTGTTTTTT. The J gene is TRBJ2-2, the V gene TRBV5-1, with D unclear. In germline, CDR1 is SGHRS, CDR2 YFSETQ. The CDR3 extends over 16 amino acids. V was pared by 5 bases and J by 0 bases, with 14 bases between. Full variable domain (outside the CDR3, taken from reference TRBV5-1 and TRBJ2-2): KAGVTQTPRYLIKTRGQQVTLSCSPISGHRSVSWYQQTPGQGLQFLFEYFSETQRNKGNFPGRFSGRQFSNSRSEMNVSTLELGDSALYLCASSLAVRANTGELFFGEGSRLTVL.

This clonotype was picked up a small number of times. The chain recombines TRBV5-1 with TRBJ2-2, with D perhaps TRBD1 or TRBD2 (7 bases each). CDR1 SGHRS and CDR2 YFSETQ come from the germline V gene. The CDR3 spans 15 residues. V gave up 5 bases and J gave up 2 bases, with 13 bases separating them. Here the CDR3 DNA reads TGCGCCAGCAGACCAGGGGGGGGAAACACCGGGGAGCTGTTTTTT. Amino acid sequence: CASRPGGGNTGELFF.

At least ten counts were recorded for this clonotype. The V call is TRBV20-1, the J call TRBJ2-3, with TRBD2 identical over 12 bases. This CDR3 region has 17 residues. V shed 4 bases, J shed 4 bases, and the junction held 12 bases outside the gene matches. CDR1 is DFQATT and CDR2 is SNEGSKA in the germline V gene (reference sequence). The CDR3 spells CSATKWRTSGVSDTQYF. CDR3 in DNA: TGCAGTGCTACAAAGTGGCGGACTAGCGGGGTATCAGATACGCAGTATTTT.

This clonotype was observed many times. This chain joins TRBV12-3 or TRBV12-4 and TRBJ1-2, with 11 nucleotides matching TRBD1. The length of the CDR3 is 14 residues. J lost 5 bases, V lost 3 bases, and 2 bases had no gene match. CDR3: CASSFRDRGYGYTF. The DNA of the CDR3 is TGTGCCAGCAGTTTCCGGGACAGGGGGTATGGCTACACCTTC.